The 24 T cell receptor beta chains below were found in one sample sequenced in a study of human T cells and chemical hapten exposure (dated by TCRdb to the early 2020s). Reading the label with the study, this specimen's time point is: pre-sensitization, week 0. The treatment or condition tag for this specimen amounts to: therapeutic diphenylcyclopropenone sensitization with weekly scalp DPC. The library was built by means of RACE. TCRdb shows the sequencer as NextSeq 500. The public reads were quality trimmed at Q25 with fastp and then assembled into clones with MiXCR by TCRdb, keeping productive beta chains. Records with the same CDR3 protein are collapsed into one entry carrying the most frequent genes and DNA. The sample includes some 110,000 distinct CDR3 sequences, with approximately 12% observed a single time. The top ten hold 1.6% of the sample. The input for sequencing was whole blood, taken in connection with sensitization to the hapten diphenylcyclopropenone (DPC). These receptors were collected from a woman in her fifties or sixties with alopecia areata. Some clones in this sample may be carry-over from other donors' samples.

The chain couples TRBV18 to TRBJ1-3; 8 bases align to TRBD1. Germline CDR1 reads KGHSH; CDR2 reads LQKENI. The CDR3 extends over 13 amino acids. Germline trimming cut 8 bases from V and 3 bases from J; bases unmatched to any gene: 3. The CDR3 region has the DNA TGTGCCAGCACGACAGGGGTTGGAAACACCATATATTTT. Encoded protein: CASTTGVGNTIYF.

V is TRBV4-2 and J is TRBJ2-1; D might be TRBD2 (6 bases). The CDR3 sequence is 15 residues long. Per the germline V gene, CDR1 is LGHNA and CDR2 is YNFKEQ. With 0 bases removed from V and 4 bases from J, the gap between germline ends came to 10 bases. The DNA of the CDR3 is TGTGCCAGCAGCCAAGAATGGCGGGGATACAATGAGCAGTTCTTC. Translating it yields CASSQEWRGYNEQFF.

The chain employs TRBV18 and TRBJ1-2; D remains unclear. Germline-derived CDR1 and CDR2 are KGHSH and LQKENI. The CDR3 loop spans 14 amino acids. Trimming removed 6 bases at V and 8 bases at J, with 19 bases between. CDR3 sequence reads: CASSTNREIQGYTF. The CDR3 bases are TGTGCCAGCTCTACCAATAGAGAGATTCAAGGCTACACCTTC.

The chain links TRBV6-1 to TRBJ2-5, with TRBD1 as a possible D gene (6 bases). Looked up from germline, CDR1 is MNHNS and CDR2 is SASEGT. The CDR3 contains 14 residues. V was pared by 3 bases and J by 6 bases, with 14 bases between. The chain's CDR3 is CASSEMGASKTQYF. The CDR3 DNA is TGTGCCAGCAGTGAGATGGGGGCGTCTAAGACCCAGTACTTC.

Many counts were recorded for this clonotype. The chain is built from TRBV19 and TRBJ2-2; D assignment may be TRBD1 or TRBD2 (6 bases each). Trimming stripped 7 bases from V and 10 bases from J, with 25 bases between. The germline V gene has CDR1 LNHDA and CDR2 SQIVND (reference sequence). The CDR3 consists of 16 residues. The CDR3 region has the DNA TGTGCCAGTACTCAGCCCAACGGGGGCAGGGCCCAGGAGCTGTTTTTT. Translating gives CASTQPNGGRAQELFF.

The chain employs TRBV28 and TRBJ1-2; 7 nucleotides align to TRBD1. The CDR3 has 13 amino acids. Germline loops: CDR1 MDHEN, CDR2 SYDVKM. V trimming: 6 bases; J trimming: 4 bases; junction bases outside the gene matches: 5. CDR3 amino acids: CASSPGQIYGYTF. In DNA form, the CDR3 reads TGTGCCAGCAGCCCGGGACAGATCTATGGCTACACCTTC.

The chain combines TRBV28 with TRBJ1-2; D is undetermined. The V gene's germline CDR1 is MDHEN and CDR2 SYDVKM. Trimming pared 6 bases from V and 4 bases from J, leaving 9 bases between. The CDR3 spans 12 residues. This CDR3 is CASRRGVYGYTF. The CDR3 DNA follows: TGTGCCAGCAGGCGGGGAGTCTATGGCTACACCTTC.

V usage is TRBV21-1 and J usage is TRBJ2-1. TRBV21-1 is flagged as a pseudogene. The CDR3 sequence is 15 residues long. The CDR3 is CASSKGGSSYNEQFF. CDR3 DNA sequence: TGTGCCAGCAGCAAAGGCGGTAGCTCCTACAATGAGCAGTTCTTC.

V gene TRBV19 combines with J gene TRBJ2-6; 9 bases agree with TRBD1. Looked up from germline, CDR1 is LNHDA and CDR2 is SQIVND (reference sequence). The CDR3 is made up of 17 amino acids. V was pared by 1 base and J by 4 bases, with 5 bases of the junction left unmatched. This CDR3 is CASSIGTGDAGANVLTF. CDR3 bases: TGTGCCAGTAGTATAGGGACAGGGGACGCCGGGGCCAACGTCCTGACTTTC.

In its sample, this clonotype was seen many times. The chain has TRBV21-1 and TRBJ1-5; TRBD1 is the table's D call, not checked against the DNA. TRBV21-1 is flagged as a pseudogene. This CDR3 is 17 amino acids long. CDR3 in amino acids: CASSRLILQGHNQPQHF. CDR3 nucleotide sequence: TGTGCCAGCAGCCGGTTAATTCTACAGGGGCACAATCAGCCCCAGCATTTT.

This clonotype was seen a handful of times. This chain links TRBV20-1 with TRBJ2-1; 11 nucleotides align to TRBD2. The CDR3 is 15 residues long. V lost 1 base to trimming and J lost 6 bases; unmatched junction nucleotides: 5. CDR1 and CDR2 from the germline V gene are DFQATT and SNEGSKA (reference sequence). In DNA form, the CDR3 reads TGCAGTGCTAGAGCAATAGCGGGAGGGCTCAATGAGCAGTTCTTC. It encodes CSARAIAGGLNEQFF.

The chain links TRBV28 to TRBJ1-5; possible D gene TRBD1, 6 bases. Trimming left V 4 bases short and J 7 bases short, with 14 bases between. Germline CDR1 and CDR2: MDHEN and SYDVKM. The CDR3 extends over 14 amino acids. The CDR3 bases are TGTGCCAGCAGTTCAACAGGGTGGGAACAGCCCCAGCATTTT. Residues: CASSSTGWEQPQHF.

The CDR3 region has the DNA TGTGCCAGCAGCTTGTCGGCCGGACATCAACAACTGTTTTTT. Residues: CASSLSAGHQQLFF. This chain links TRBV5-5 with TRBJ1-4, with D possibly TRBD1 on 5 matching bases. Germline V CDR1 and CDR2: SGHKS, YYEKEE (reference sequence). CDR3 length: 14 amino acids. The V end was cut by 1 base, the J end by 12 bases, with 16 bases between. Full variable domain (outside the CDR3, taken from reference TRBV5-5 and TRBJ1-4): DAGVTQSPTHLIKTRGQQVTLRCSPISGHKSVSWYQQVLGQGPQFIFQYYEKEERGRGNFPDRFSARQFPNYSSELNVNALLLGDSALYLCASSLSAGHQQLFFGSGTQLSVL.

This rearrangement joins TRBV6-2 or TRBV6-3 to TRBJ1-1; no clear D. CDR3 length: 13 amino acids. Trimming stripped 2 bases from V and 6 bases from J, with 10 bases between. Germline lookup yields CDR1 MNHEY and CDR2 SVGEGT. The CDR3 reads CASSYPQPSEAFF. In nucleotides, the CDR3 is TGTGCCAGCAGTTACCCACAGCCCTCTGAAGCTTTCTTT.

The chain is built from TRBV27 and TRBJ2-7; D unclear. CDR1 is MNHEY and CDR2 is SMNVEV in the germline V gene (reference sequence). The CDR3 is made up of 14 amino acids. Trimming took off 3 bases at V and 1 base at J, with 10 bases between the two ends. The CDR3 DNA is TGTGCCAGCAGTTTCCGCTTGCTTTCCTACGAGCAGTACTTC. This encodes CASSFRLLSYEQYF.

This clonotype was counted between two and nine times. The gene calls are TRBV6-6 and TRBJ2-5; 9 bases align to TRBD2. The germline gives CDR1 MNHNY, CDR2 SVGAGI (reference sequence). This CDR3 has 16 amino acids. The trim removed 6 bases at V and 6 bases at J, leaving 14 bases unmatched. Here the CDR3 reads CASSEGLSGRTKTQYF. CDR3 in DNA: TGTGCCAGCAGCGAGGGCCTTAGCGGGAGAACGAAGACCCAGTACTTC.

There are a few counts of this clonotype. The chain uses TRBV2 and TRBJ1-6; no reliable D call. There are 13 residues in the CDR3. V gave up 8 bases and J gave up 4 bases, with 9 bases separating them. Germline assignment: CDR1 SNHLY and CDR2 FYNNEI. The CDR3 nucleotides read TGTGCCAGCCAGACTGAGTATAATTCACCCCTCCACTTT. Protein sequence: CASQTEYNSPLHF. The complete variable domain, with remaining parts taken from reference TRBV2 and TRBJ1-6, reads EPEVTQTPSHQVTQMGQEVILRCVPISNHLYFYWYRQILGQKVEFLVSFYNNEISEKSEIFDDQFSVERPDGSNFTLKIRSTKLEDSAMYFCASQTEYNSPLHFGNGTRLTVT.

This clonotype was observed a few times. This rearrangement joins TRBV29-1 to TRBJ2-7, with unresolved D. The CDR3 sequence is 13 residues long. In germline, CDR1 is SQVTM, CDR2 ANQGSEA. Trimming left V 4 bases short and J 0 bases short, with 10 bases between. Here the CDR3 reads CSVASRSSYEQYF. In nucleotides, the CDR3 is TGCAGCGTTGCCAGCAGAAGCTCCTACGAGCAGTACTTC.

The chain couples TRBV28 to TRBJ2-7, with unresolved D. Trimming took 4 bases from V and 3 from J, leaving 13 bases between them. In germline, CDR1 is MDHEN, CDR2 SYDVKM. The CDR3 has 14 amino acids. The CDR3 spells CASSSDRTLYEQYF. The CDR3 coding sequence is TGTGCCAGCAGTTCGGACCGAACCCTCTACGAGCAGTACTTC.

This clonotype was recorded a few times. The junction does not match germline at one end; this may be a read error. The chain links TRBV4-1 to TRBJ2-3; D not certain. CDR3 length: 12 residues. Germline values: CDR1 MGHRA, CDR2 YSYEKL. The CDR3 protein is CASSQGGDSKTF. As DNA, the CDR3 is TGCGCCAGCAGCCAAGGAGGTGACTCCAAAACCTTT.

The chain has TRBV28 and TRBJ2-7; 10 bases match TRBD1. Looked up from germline, CDR1 is MDHEN and CDR2 is SYDVKM. The CDR3 spans 13 residues. After removal of 5 bases from V and 5 bases from J, the junction contained 3 bases not matched to a gene. The chain's CDR3 is CASSRDRGHEQYF. DNA of the CDR3: TGTGCCAGCAGTAGGGACAGGGGCCACGAGCAGTACTTC.

This clonotype was detected many times. The chain couples TRBV28 to TRBJ2-1, with a weak D call TRBD2 (6 bases). This CDR3 is built from 14 residues. Trimming took off 4 bases at V and 8 bases at J, with 15 bases between the two ends. The germline gives CDR1 MDHEN, CDR2 SYDVKM. The CDR3 sequence is CASSSRTKLDEQFF. The CDR3 bases are TGTGCCAGCAGTTCTCGGACTAAATTGGATGAGCAGTTCTTC.

This clonotype was picked up many times. This chain connects TRBV7-6 to TRBJ1-1; D might be TRBD1 (5 bases). The ends were cut back, 3 bases at V and 0 bases at J, with 11 bases in the middle. The CDR3 extends over 15 amino acids. Germline CDR1 is SGHVS and CDR2 is FNYEAQ. The CDR3 region has the DNA TGTGCCAGCAGCTTCGCCCAGGGTATGAACACTGAAGCTTTCTTT. Protein product: CASSFAQGMNTEAFF. Full variable domain (missing parts from reference TRBV7-6 and TRBJ1-1): GAGVSQSPRYKVTKRGQDVALRCDPISGHVSLYWYRQALGQGPEFLTYFNYEAQQDKSGLPNDRFSAERPEGSISTLTIQRTEQRDSAMYRCASSFAQGMNTEAFFGQGTRLTVV.

The J gene is TRBJ2-7, the V gene TRBV7-2; 8 positions agree with TRBD2. Germline V gives CDR1 SGHTA, CDR2 FQGNSA. The V segment lost 1 base and the J segment 4 bases; nucleotides outside the gene matches: 9. This CDR3 has 16 residues. The CDR3 DNA reads TGTGCCAGCAGCTTAGGTGGGACTAGAGATCTTTACGAGCAGTACTTC. It translates to CASSLGGTRDLYEQYF.